Sequencing of this T cell receptor beta chain was carried out in a study of neurological immune-mediated disorders. Study-level results: Expansion of TCR clones was greatest in HTLV-1-associated myelopathy and smallest in multiple sclerosis, where it fell below that of healthy controls.

The making of cDNA relied on 5'RACE with 10-nucleotide random UMIs. The yield of each sequencing run was over 170 million TCR-beta sequences from 15-18 subjects. TCRdb re-analysed the 5' RACE reads in MiXCR, keeping a single row per CDR3 protein. The repertoire has fewer than 20,000 distinct CDR3 sequences, more than 3% of them found once; the top ten carry about 19%. From germline, CDR1 is KGHDR and CDR2 SFDVKD. V was clipped by 4 bases and J by 3 bases; unmatched bases: 16. This CDR3 contains 21 residues. Sorted libraries were derived from more than 900,000 CD4+ or CD8+ T cells. This clonotype was seen ten or more times. Its cognate antigen is unknown.

The rearrangement uses TRBV24-1 and TRBJ2-2, with TRBD2 matching over 13 bases. The sequencing sample was made of CD8+ T cells from blood. The sequence was obtained from a woman in her thirties or forties in good health. Here the CDR3 DNA reads TGTGCCACCAGTGACCGCCGTCCCACTAGCGGGAGGGCCTGGGACACCGGGGAGCTGTTTTTT. Its translation is CATSDRRPTSGRAWDTGELFF.